This entry lists 5 T cell receptor beta chains sequenced from one sample in a study of shared clonotypes between healthy human individuals. Clones were sequenced by immunoSEQ multiplex PCR, and TCRdb holds only the in-frame ones, with some missing. The table has under 650,000 clones, almost 97% seen once. Specimen: naive CD4+ T cells sorted from blood. Described subset: CD45RA+ positively selected. Receptors originate from a woman between 25 and 40 years old in good health.

This clone was seen only once. This rearrangement joins TRBV2 to TRBJ2-7; the D is unclear. Looked up from germline, CDR1 is SNHLY and CDR2 is FYNNEI. There are 11 residues in the CDR3. V was pared by 6 bases and J by 5 bases, with 8 bases between. For the CDR3, the DNA is TGTGCCAGCAGGTCTATAAACGAGCAGTACTTC. The encoded protein is CASRSINEQYF.

CDR3 nucleotide sequence: TGTGCCAGCAGTCCCAGGACTAGCGGGAGGGCGTTGAGTTGGTCCTACGAGCAGTACTTC. This sequence encodes CASSPRTSGRALSWSYEQYF. V and J are TRBV28 and TRBJ2-7; 15 nucleotides align to TRBD2. With 5 bases clipped from V and 1 base from J, the junction kept 15 bases outside the gene matches. Germline CDR1 MDHEN, CDR2 SYDVKM. The CDR3 length is 20 residues.

The chain uses TRBV29-1 and TRBJ1-5; 8 nucleotides align to TRBD1. With 4 bases clipped from V and 7 bases from J, the junction kept 12 bases outside the gene matches. From germline, CDR1 is SQVTM and CDR2 ANQGSEA. The CDR3 runs 15 residues. CDR3 sequence: CSVALPGQGFQPQHF. CDR3 coding DNA: TGCAGCGTTGCCCTTCCTGGACAGGGTTTCCAGCCCCAGCATTTT.

Notes on this clone: This specimen includes other DNA sequences encoding the same CDR3. The rearrangement uses TRBV28 and TRBJ2-2, with a weak D call TRBD1 (6 bases). The V gene lost 5 bases and the J gene lost 1 base, with 8 bases spanning the gap. The CDR3 spans 14 residues. Germline assignment: CDR1 MDHEN and CDR2 SYDVKM. In DNA, the CDR3 is TGTGCCAGCAGTCCGGGACAGAACACCGGGGAGCTGTTTTTT. Its translation: CASSPGQNTGELFF.

A single count supports this clone. V is TRBV5-4 and J is TRBJ2-2, with no clear D. The CDR3 has 16 amino acids. CDR1 and CDR2 from the germline V gene are SGHNT and YYREEE (reference sequence). Trimming left V 0 bases short and J 0 bases short, with 9 bases between. This chain's CDR3 is CASSLAKGTNTGELFF. The CDR3 bases are TGTGCCAGCAGCTTGGCCAAGGGCACGAACACCGGGGAGCTGTTTTTT.